A single sample gave rise to the 2 T cell receptor beta chains below, sequenced in a study of T cells after somatic rescue of genetic block (dated by TCRdb to the early 2020s). The method behind the library was the immunoSEQ multiplex PCR assay. The table was pulled from immuneACCESS by TCRdb, which kept in-frame rearrangements only. Such tables lose some clones; where checked, under half of the loss comes from unresolved V genes, and the rest has no known cause. This sample holds roughly 120,000 clones; 75% to 95% were observed only once. 1.4% of the sample lies in the top ten. Input material: peripheral blood mononuclear cells (PBMCs). The receptors derive from a woman between 18 and 29 years old.

The rearrangement links TRBV6-5 to TRBJ1-6, with D perhaps matching TRBD1 (5 bases). The CDR3 runs 14 residues. Looked up from germline, CDR1 is MNHEY and CDR2 is SVGAGI. Trimming pared 7 bases from V and 7 bases from J, leaving 14 bases between. CDR3 coding DNA: TGTGCCAGCAAAATGAGGGGAGAAAATTCACCCCTCCACTTT. Translating gives CASKMRGENSPLHF.

The chain employs TRBV27 and TRBJ2-7; 9 positions match TRBD2. This CDR3 is 14 amino acids long. Germline CDR1 reads MNHEY; CDR2 reads SMNVEV (reference sequence). Trimming cost V 7 bases and J 3 bases; bases outside gene matches: 7. For the CDR3, the DNA is TGTGCCAGCAAGTACGAGCGGGGGGACTACGAGCAGTACTTC. As protein: CASKYERGDYEQYF.